This T cell receptor beta chain was sequenced for a study of cytomegalovirus exposure and HLA in healthy donors (dated 2017 in TCRdb). Background on the whole study: A later analysis indicated that the 130 or so validation repertoires were generated on the platform also employed for the 666 repertoires of the first cohort. The aim of the study was to test whether cataloging public T cell receptors could identify signatures of past pathogen exposure. The study combined high-throughput TCR immunosequencing, statistical association of individual TCRs with disease status, and machine learning to predict cytomegalovirus infection status. In addition to the first cohort of 500 to 850 subjects, a separate validation cohort of approximately 120 different subjects was used. The paper as a whole reports these results and caveats: Subsequent analysis determined that TCRs grouped into clusters in the first cohort also showed a tendency toward co-occurrence across the approximately 110 validation repertoires, and approximately 94% of cluster scores exceeded 0. In both the original and validation cohorts, the classifier was reported to diagnose cytomegalovirus status with high specificity and sensitivity. The authors suggested that the approach could potentially be extended to other disease states and immunological phenotypes. In vitro tests confirmed that a few of the cytomegalovirus-associated TCR beta chains recognize cytomegalovirus antigens. All 130 or so repertoires were used to score co-occurrence in the validation cohort in a later analysis, because that analysis had no HLA typing for the cohort. The study gave a list of 150 to 200 TCR beta chains associated with cytomegalovirus. Across donors, most TCR sequences were observed very rarely, whereas some public TCRs were present in many individuals.

Of note for this clone: What this receptor recognizes is not known. Base-call qualities are not available, and no considerably larger clone is one nucleotide away.

The CDR3 holds 15 amino acids from the cysteine to the phenylalanine. Just the 45-base CDR3 DNA is kept, in frame starting at base 1. Trimming at the junction amounts to 5 bases on V and 5 bases on J, and the germline ends lie 18 bases apart. The germline V gene (reference sequence) supplies CDR1 MNHEY and CDR2 SMNVEV. Library prep was done by the immunoSEQ multiplex PCR assay. For the original study's pipeline: A statistical classification framework was built to diagnose cytomegalovirus status from the catalog of TCR beta chain sequences. The clones in this table, taken by TCRdb from immuneACCESS, are in-frame only. Not every clone is retained; where verified, under half of the shortfall comes from an unresolved V gene, and the cause of the rest is unknown. V and J calls and clone size come straight from that table; D and trimming were deduced from the DNA. The sample has about 76,000 clones on record, around 95% of them singletons. Around 1.9% of the sample comes from the top ten.

The donors were included in the validation cohort of approximately 130 subjects, a group kept apart from the roughly 690-subject first cohort. This TCR was recovered from a woman aged 18-35 years in good health and CMV-seropositive. The sequenced sample was PBMCs. The rearranged segments are TRBV27 and TRBJ2-5; possibly the D gene is TRBD2, per 5 matching bases. The CDR3 reads CASSPQTTFGETQYF. The sequenced DNA: TGTGCCAGCAGTCCCCAGACTACGTTCGGTGAGACCCAGTACTTC.